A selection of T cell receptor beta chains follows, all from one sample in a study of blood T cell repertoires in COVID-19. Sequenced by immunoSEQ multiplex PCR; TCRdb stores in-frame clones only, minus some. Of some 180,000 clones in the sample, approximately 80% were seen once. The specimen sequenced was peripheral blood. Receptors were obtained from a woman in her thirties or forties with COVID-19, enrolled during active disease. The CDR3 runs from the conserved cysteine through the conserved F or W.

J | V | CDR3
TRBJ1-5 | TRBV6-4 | CASSDDREFHQPQHF
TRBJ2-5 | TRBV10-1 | CASSDPGETQYF
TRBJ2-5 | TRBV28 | CASSPPSGETQYF
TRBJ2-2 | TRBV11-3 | CASSLGQGNTGELFF
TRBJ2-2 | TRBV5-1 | CASSPGVANTGELFF
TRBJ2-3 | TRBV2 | CASRLGGEISTDTQYF
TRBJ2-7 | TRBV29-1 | CSVGDLVLNEQYF
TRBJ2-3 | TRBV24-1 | CATSDLYSGVRADTQYF
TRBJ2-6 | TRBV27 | CASSGWTQGSGANVLTF
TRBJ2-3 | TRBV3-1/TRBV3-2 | CASSQASGGTTDTQYF
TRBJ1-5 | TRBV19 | CASTTFPDRGYQPQHF
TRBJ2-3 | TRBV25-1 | CASKGQFTDTQYF
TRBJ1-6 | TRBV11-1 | CASSSLDRDGSPLHF
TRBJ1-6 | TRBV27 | CASSSPDQGGGNSPLHF
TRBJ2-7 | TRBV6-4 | CATPAGPYEQYF
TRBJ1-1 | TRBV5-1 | CASSPQGMGNTEAFF
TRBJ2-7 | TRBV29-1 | CSVGQGRYEQYF
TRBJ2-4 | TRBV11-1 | CASSSRQGRAKNIQYF
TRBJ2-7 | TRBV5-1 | CASSSDPSGISYEQYF
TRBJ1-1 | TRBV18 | CASSHTGSMNTEAFF
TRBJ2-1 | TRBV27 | CASSFQRGYNEQFF
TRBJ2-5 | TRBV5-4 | CASSLDGGAYQETQYF
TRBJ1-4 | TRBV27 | CASSSHRDPEGEKLFF
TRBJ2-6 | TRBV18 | CASSPRDRNSGANVLTF
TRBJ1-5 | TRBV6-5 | CASRPGQDHQPQHF
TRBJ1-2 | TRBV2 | CASSEALLGTGSGYTF
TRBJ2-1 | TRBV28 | CASSVQRKRYNEQFF
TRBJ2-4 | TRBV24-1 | CATSDWDREDIQYF
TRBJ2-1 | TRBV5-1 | CASSPILSGSYNEQFF
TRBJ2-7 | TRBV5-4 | CASSLQGGALEQYF
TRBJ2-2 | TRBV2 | CASREAGGTGELFF
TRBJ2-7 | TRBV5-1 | CASSLGRTTYEQYF
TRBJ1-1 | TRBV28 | CATSKYMNTEAFF
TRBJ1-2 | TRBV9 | CASSLGRGDRGPDGYTF
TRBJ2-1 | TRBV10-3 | CATRYASGGGGEQFF
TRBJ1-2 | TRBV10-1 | CASSAKGAQGYTF
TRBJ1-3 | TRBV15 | CATSRDPGDSGNTIYF
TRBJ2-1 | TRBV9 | CASSVGSGADHEQFF
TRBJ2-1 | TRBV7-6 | CASSLASLAGSQNEQFF
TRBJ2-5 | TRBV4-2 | CASSQDLTGLAGGPEETQYF
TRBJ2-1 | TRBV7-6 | CASSLGNSPSSYNEQFF
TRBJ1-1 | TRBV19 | CASSPPRQGPRAFF
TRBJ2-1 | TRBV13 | CASSPETSGSVNEQFF
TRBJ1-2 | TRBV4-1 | CASSQDTNRGRYGYTF
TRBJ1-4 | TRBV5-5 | CASSLGGALDEKLFF
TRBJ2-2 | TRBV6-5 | CASSYSRNLNTGELFF
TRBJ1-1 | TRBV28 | CASSLVGQGALDTEAFF
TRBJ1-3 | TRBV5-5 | CASSVTGPNTIYF
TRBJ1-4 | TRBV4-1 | CASSQGPSGATNEKLFF
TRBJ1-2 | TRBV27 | CASRYGTGVGYTF
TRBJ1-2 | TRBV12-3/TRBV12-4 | CASSPRRQGQLPF
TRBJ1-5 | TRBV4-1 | CASSQVQGGDQPQHF
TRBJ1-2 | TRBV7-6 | CASSLGWTARNYGYTF
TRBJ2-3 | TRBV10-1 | CATSSGTRRTDTQYF